This T cell receptor beta chain was recorded in a study of blood T cell repertoires in COVID-19. About the research overall: COVID-19 samples collected from the United States, Italy and Spain covered acute and convalescent phases. From T cells, B-cell-depleted T cells, or PBMCs came the material, which was cDNA or gDNA.

Germline V gives CDR1 KGHDR, CDR2 SFDVKD. The CDR3 totals 13 residues. V gave up 7 bases and J gave up 4 bases, with 13 bases separating them. Under the authors' procedure: Quantification of nucleated cells was approximated via reference gene primer amplification. Only in-frame clones appear in the TCRdb table, and some are missing; sequencing was by immunoSEQ multiplex PCR. That table furnishes V, J and clone size, whereas the DNA furnished D and trimming. The sample shows hundreds of thousands of clones, around 90% of them seen only once. This chain joins TRBV24-1 and TRBJ2-7; D might be TRBD1 (6 bases). This TCR was sampled from a man in his 70s with acute or convalescent COVID-19. Sequencing was carried out using peripheral blood. This CDR3 is CATSRGAGYEQYF. Here the CDR3 DNA reads TGTGCCACCAGCAGGGGAGCCGGTTACGAGCAGTACTTC.